The clone carrying this TCR delta chain was seen more than once but under ten times. A far larger clone is one base from this, pointing to a likely read error. The data belong to a study of gamma-delta T cells after stem cell transplantation. TCRdb fed the RT-PCR reads into CATT to redo clone calling. The table lists about 2,000 delta-chain clones, 6.3% of them singletons, with about a quarter in the top ten. This CDR3 is 15 amino acids long. Germline values: CDR1 GEAIGNYY, CDR2 EKD. J is TRDJ1 and V is TRDV2, with 11 bases fitting TRDD3. Sequencing was carried out using gamma-delta T cells. The sequence was collected from a human donor. It is not recorded whose cells these are; they may come from a transplant donor. The chain's CDR3 is CACDPLGDKADKLTF. The DNA for the CDR3 is TGTGCCTGTGACCCACTGGGGGATAAGGCCGATAAACTCACCTTT.